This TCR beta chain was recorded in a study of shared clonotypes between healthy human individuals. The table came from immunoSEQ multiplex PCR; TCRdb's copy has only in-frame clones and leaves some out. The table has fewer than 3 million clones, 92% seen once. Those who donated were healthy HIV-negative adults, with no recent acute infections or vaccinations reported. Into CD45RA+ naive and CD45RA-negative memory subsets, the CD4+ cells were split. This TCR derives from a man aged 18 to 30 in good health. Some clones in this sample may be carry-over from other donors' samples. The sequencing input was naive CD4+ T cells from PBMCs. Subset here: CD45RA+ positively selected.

The CDR3 is CASSHIGLFPRFYEQYF. CDR3 bases: TGTGCCAGCAGCCACATTGGACTATTTCCTCGATTCTACGAGCAGTACTTC. The chain recombines TRBV7-6 with TRBJ2-7, with TRBD2 as a possible D gene (6 bases). CDR1 SGHVS and CDR2 FNYEAQ come from the germline V gene. Deletions cut 5 bases from V and 3 bases from J, with 23 bases between. The CDR3 sequence is 17 residues long.